Below are 13 T cell receptor beta chains sequenced from a single sample in a study of monozygotic twins with inflammatory bowel disease (dated by TCRdb to the late 2010s). Libraries were made using 5' RACE. The reads were generated on an Illumina HiSeq 2500. With the reads reprocessed by TCRdb, a single entry stands for each CDR3 protein sequence and no DNA is reported. This specimen's table enumerates 150,000 to 200,000 distinct CDR3 sequences. Of the sample, approximately 2.5% is held by the ten largest clones. The sequenced sample was blood. The receptors originated from a human donor with ulcerative colitis or Crohn's disease, or a healthy co-twin of an affected twin (not recorded which).

This chain links TRBV4-1 with TRBJ1-4; TCRdb names TRBD1, which stays unverified in the absence of DNA. The CDR3 extends over 14 amino acids. Per the germline V gene, CDR1 is MGHRA and CDR2 is YSYEKL. CDR3 in amino acids: CASSQPWGSEKLFF.

V and J are TRBV7-2 and TRBJ2-5; TCRdb's D call, TRBD2, is unchecked because there is no DNA. Germline V gene sequence: CDR1 SGHTA, CDR2 FQGNSA. The CDR3 is 18 amino acids. The CDR3 loop is CASSYRRGTSGRAETQYF.

The chain combines TRBV7-2 with TRBJ2-7. This CDR3 spans 14 amino acids. Germline assignment: CDR1 SGHTA and CDR2 FQGNSA. CDR3 loop: CASSYRDAHYEQYF.

This rearrangement joins TRBV28 to TRBJ2-1; without DNA, the TCRdb call of TRBD1 cannot be checked. Germline V CDR1 and CDR2: MDHEN, SYDVKM. The CDR3 spans 14 residues. CDR3 loop: CASSLIGFPSEQFF.

The rearrangement joins TRBV20-1 to TRBJ1-4; TCRdb designates TRBD1, a call that cannot be tested without DNA. This CDR3 has 13 residues. Per the germline V gene, CDR1 is DFQATT and CDR2 is SNEGSKA (reference sequence). This CDR3 is CSASGQGGEKLFF.

The chain couples TRBV20-1 to TRBJ2-2. The CDR3 is 15 residues long. Germline lookup yields CDR1 DFQATT and CDR2 SNEGSKA (reference sequence). The CDR3: CSARGPSGTTGELFF.

The chain combines TRBV27 with TRBJ1-4; TCRdb's D gene call, TRBD1, goes unchecked for lack of DNA. This CDR3 comprises 14 residues. The germline V gene encodes CDR1 MNHEY and CDR2 SMNVEV (reference sequence). This CDR3 reads CASSLTGVNEKLFF.

This chain joins TRBV7-2 and TRBJ1-1; checking the TCRdb D call of TRBD1 is not possible without DNA. CDR3 size: 15 residues. CDR1 and CDR2 (germline): SGHTA, FQGNSA. CDR3 sequence reads: CASSTQPGGEAEAFF.

The rearrangement joins TRBV11-2 to TRBJ2-3; TCRdb gives TRBD2 as the D gene, but with no DNA this cannot be confirmed. The CDR3 spans 14 residues. CDR1 and CDR2 (germline): SGHAT, FQNNGV. The CDR3 here is CASSFDLRAYTQYF.

The chain links TRBV11-2 to TRBJ1-1. CDR3 length equals 12 residues. Germline V gene lookup returns CDR1 SGHAT and CDR2 FQNNGV. The CDR3 is CASSHWDTEAFF.

The chain has TRBV4-1 and TRBJ2-1; the D call from TCRdb, TRBD2, cannot be confirmed without DNA. From germline, CDR1 is MGHRA and CDR2 YSYEKL. This CDR3 is 17 amino acids long. The CDR3: CASSKTGTSGRDNEQFF.

The chain recombines TRBV6-1 with TRBJ2-2; the TRBD2 assignment by TCRdb is unverifiable without DNA. CDR3 length: 15 residues. The germline CDR1 and CDR2 sequences are MNHNS and SASEGT. This CDR3 is CASRRTSGRTGELFF.

The chain couples TRBV5-5 to TRBJ2-1; TCRdb returns TRBD2, unconfirmable since there is no DNA. This CDR3 is built from 16 residues. Per germline, CDR1 SGHKS and CDR2 YYEKEE (reference sequence). The CDR3 is CASSLATSGFFNEQFF.